This T cell receptor beta chain comes out of a study of blood T cell repertoires in COVID-19. Study at large: The origin of the acute and convalescent COVID-19 samples was the United States, Italy and Spain.

V shed 5 bases and J shed 7 bases, with 18 bases lying between them. The CDR3 extends over 15 amino acids. Germline CDR1 and CDR2: SEHNR and FQNEAQ (reference sequence). Only in-frame clones appear in the TCRdb table, and some are missing; sequencing was by immunoSEQ multiplex PCR. The sample has 140,000 to 150,000 clones; about 88% are singletons. What was sequenced was peripheral blood. The sequence came from a human donor in a cohort sampled during active COVID-19. The chain links TRBV7-9 to TRBJ2-1; weak D call: TRBD2 (6 bases). The CDR3 DNA follows: TGTGCCAGCAGCCCCCCAGGGACTCTGACGAATGAGCAGTTCTTC. It encodes CASSPPGTLTNEQFF.